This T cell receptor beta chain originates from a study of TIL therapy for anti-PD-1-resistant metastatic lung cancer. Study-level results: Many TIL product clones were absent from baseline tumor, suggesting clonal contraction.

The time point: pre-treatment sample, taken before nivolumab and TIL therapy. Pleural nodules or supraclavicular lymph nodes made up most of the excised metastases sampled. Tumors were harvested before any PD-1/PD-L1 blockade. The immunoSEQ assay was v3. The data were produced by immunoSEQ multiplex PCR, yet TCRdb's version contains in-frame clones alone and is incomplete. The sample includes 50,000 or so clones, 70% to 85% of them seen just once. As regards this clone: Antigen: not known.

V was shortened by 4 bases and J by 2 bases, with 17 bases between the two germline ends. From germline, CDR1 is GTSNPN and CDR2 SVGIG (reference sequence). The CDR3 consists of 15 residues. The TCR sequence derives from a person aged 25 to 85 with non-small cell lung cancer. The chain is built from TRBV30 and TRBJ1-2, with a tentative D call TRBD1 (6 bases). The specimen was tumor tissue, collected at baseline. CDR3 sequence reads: CAWTGAGAGNYGYTF. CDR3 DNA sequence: TGTGCCTGGACCGGAGCGGGGGCCGGGAACTATGGCTACACCTTC.